This T cell receptor beta chain was identified during a study of CD8 T cells in ankylosing spondylitis. The study's findings and limits: Made up of fewer than ten highly homologous variants, a TCR beta motif appeared characteristic of ankylosing spondylitis blood.

This clonotype came up many times. Antigen: not known. The germline V gene encodes CDR1 DFQATT and CDR2 SNEGSKA (reference sequence). Deletions cut 6 bases from V and 8 bases from J, with 20 bases between. The CDR3 covers 14 residues. TCRdb independently ran MiXCR on the 5' RACE reads; one entry per CDR3 protein. Here the sample spans 500,000 or so distinct CDR3 sequences, approximately 5.3% being singletons. What was sequenced was blood, either unsorted or a sorted T cell fraction (not recorded which). This sequence originates from a male donor with ankylosing spondylitis. The chain is built from TRBV20-1 and TRBJ2-1; TRBD1 is a possible D gene (5 bases). This CDR3 is CSAFRPSLGDEQFF. The CDR3 coding sequence is TGCAGTGCCTTCCGGCCTTCTTTAGGGGATGAGCAGTTCTTC.